Included here is one T cell receptor (beta chain) sequence, with context. The antigen remains unidentified. Generated by immunoSEQ multiplex PCR, the TCRdb table keeps only in-frame clones and is missing some. The sample consists of 100,000 to 150,000 clones, around nine tenths of them appearing once. The data belong to a study of T cell responses to AZD1222 COVID-19 vaccine. Notes on the study in general: Per reports, nearly half of all spike-specific TCRs target regions that are unmutated in variants.

V shed 5 bases, J shed 6 bases, and the junction held 15 bases outside the gene matches. The length of the CDR3 is 16 residues. Per the germline V gene, CDR1 is SGHTA and CDR2 is FQGNSA. The chain has TRBV7-2 and TRBJ2-7; 8 nucleotides match TRBD1. The sequence was obtained from an adult in good health. The material was peripheral blood, obtained on day 0 of AZD1222 vaccination. The CDR3 nucleotides are TGTGCCAGCAGCACCTGGGAGTCAGGGGGCCTGAGCGAGCAGTACTTC. It yields the protein CASSTWESGGLSEQYF.